The 20 T cell receptor beta chains given below trace back to one sample, sequenced in a study of blood T cells in healthy people across ages. Primed by a sample-barcoded 5' primer and a J-beta primer mix, a second PCR proceeded for roughly 6 to 12 cycles. MiXCR, applied by TCRdb to the 5' RACE reads, yields one record per CDR3 protein. The data show 550,000 to 750,000 distinct CDR3 sequences, with around a fifth seen just once and roughly 3.7% held by the top ten. What was sequenced was blood. The receptors were gathered from a man in his 70s in good health.

This clonotype was seen at least ten times. V and J are TRBV12-5 and TRBJ2-7; 7 bases map to TRBD2. J was trimmed by 3 bases and V by 1 base; bases with no gene match: 6. Germline V lookup: CDR1 LGHNT, CDR2 FRNRAP. This CDR3 contains 15 residues. The CDR3 is CASGLGAGLVYEQYF. CDR3 sequence (DNA): TGTGCTAGTGGTTTGGGAGCGGGATTAGTCTACGAGCAGTACTTC.

In this sample, this clonotype turned up a few times. The chain links TRBV5-1 to TRBJ2-7, with 11 bases that match TRBD2. Trimming cost V 0 bases and J 5 bases; bases outside gene matches: 7. This CDR3 is 16 amino acids long. The germline V gene encodes CDR1 SGHRS and CDR2 YFSETQ. The CDR3 DNA is TGCGCCAGCAGCTTGGGACGAGGGACTAGCGGCGACGAGCAGTACTTC. Its protein product is CASSLGRGTSGDEQYF.

The chain has TRBV6-1 and TRBJ2-1; the match to TRBD2 covers 12 bases. Germline CDR1 MNHNS, CDR2 SASEGT. CDR3 size: 17 residues. The J segment lost 8 bases and the V segment lost 6 bases, leaving 14 bases of the junction unmatched. Written as DNA, the CDR3 is TGTGCCAGCAGCCCCCGGTTTCTAGCGGGAGGGCCTGATGAGCAGTTCTTC. Amino acids: CASSPRFLAGGPDEQFF.

There are a few counts of this clonotype. The chain carries TRBV5-1 and TRBJ1-1; no clear D. Trimming took 2 bases from V and 1 from J, leaving 9 bases between them. This CDR3 is built from 14 residues. Germline values: CDR1 SGHRS, CDR2 YFSETQ. CDR3 protein: CASSFDGKNTEAFF. DNA for the CDR3: TGCGCCAGCAGCTTTGACGGGAAGAACACTGAAGCTTTCTTT.

This clonotype was seen a few times. The chain links TRBV6-5 to TRBJ2-2; D might be TRBD1 (5 bases). Trimming removed 2 bases from V and 5 bases from J, with 9 bases in between. CDR3 length: 14 amino acids. Per germline, CDR1 MNHEY and CDR2 SVGAGI. In DNA, the CDR3 is TGTGCCAGCAGTTACCTTCGACAGACCGGGGAGCTGTTTTTT. It translates to CASSYLRQTGELFF.

This rearrangement joins TRBV18 to TRBJ2-1; D may correspond to TRBD1 or TRBD2 (5 bases each). The CDR3 runs to 15 residues. CDR1 and CDR2 from the germline V gene are KGHSH and LQKENI. The V gene lost 0 bases and the J gene lost 3 bases, with 9 bases spanning the gap. The CDR3 DNA reads TGTGCCAGCTCACCACCGGGGGATGGCTACAATGAGCAGTTCTTC. It is translated as CASSPPGDGYNEQFF.

The gene calls are TRBV9 and TRBJ2-3, with TRBD2 identical over 14 bases. The trim removed 2 bases at V and 1 base at J, leaving 9 bases unmatched. The germline gives CDR1 SGDLS, CDR2 YYNGEE. This CDR3 spans 19 amino acids. CDR3 sequence: CASSVSGTSGRGGTDTQYF. CDR3 DNA: TGTGCCAGCAGCGTTTCCGGGACTAGCGGGAGAGGAGGCACAGATACGCAGTATTTT.

The chain has TRBV5-1 and TRBJ2-1; no clear D gene. Germline lookup yields CDR1 SGHRS and CDR2 YFSETQ. Trimming took 0 bases from V and 0 from J, leaving 10 bases between them. The CDR3 covers 16 residues. This chain's CDR3 is CASSLDGESSYNEQFF. The CDR3 nucleotides read TGCGCCAGCAGCTTGGATGGGGAAAGCTCCTACAATGAGCAGTTCTTC.

This clonotype showed up just a few times. V is TRBV25-1 and J is TRBJ2-5; 8 nucleotides agree with TRBD1. With 4 bases clipped from V and 2 bases from J, the junction kept 9 bases outside the gene matches. The CDR3 totals 16 residues. Per germline, CDR1 MGHDK and CDR2 SYGVNS. CDR3 loop: CASSVSRGPGQETQYF. DNA of the CDR3: TGTGCCAGCAGTGTATCCAGGGGGCCGGGTCAAGAGACCCAGTACTTC.

There are many counts of this clonotype. The chain has TRBV7-9 and TRBJ2-5; D is unresolved. The CDR3 is made up of 12 amino acids. Germline V gene sequence: CDR1 SEHNR, CDR2 FQNEAQ (reference sequence). V was trimmed by 4 bases and J by 5 bases, leaving 8 bases between them. CDR3 protein: CASSYESETQYF. As DNA, the CDR3 is TGTGCCAGCAGCTACGAAAGTGAGACCCAGTACTTC.

This clonotype occurred a few times. The chain uses TRBV24-1 and TRBJ2-1; no definite D call. Germline V gene data show CDR1 as KGHDR and CDR2 as SFDVKD. Trimming pared 9 bases from V and 8 bases from J, leaving 10 bases between. CDR3 length: 11 amino acids. The CDR3 nucleotides read TGTGCCACCTCTTTTCGGGATGAGCAGTTCTTC. Its translation: CATSFRDEQFF.

The V gene is TRBV29-1, the J gene TRBJ2-5; TRBD2 aligns across 13 bases. The closer fit of TRBJ2-7 to the DNA end suggests the J call may be wrong. The CDR3 is made up of 19 amino acids. From germline, CDR1 is SQVTM and CDR2 ANQGSEA. The CDR3 region has the DNA TGCAGCGTTGAAGAACGGACTAGCGGGAGTCGCGGTCTTACGTACGAGCAGTACTTC. Residues: CSVEERTSGSRGLTYEQYF.

The gene calls are TRBV11-3 and TRBJ2-3, with D possibly being TRBD1 or TRBD2 (5 bases each). Germline CDR1 SGHNT, CDR2 YENEEA. Trimming cost V 0 bases and J 0 bases, with 10 bases left between them. This CDR3 has 16 amino acids. This CDR3 is CASSLDRGGSTDTQYF. The DNA for the CDR3 is TGTGCCAGCAGCTTAGATCGGGGCGGGAGCACAGATACGCAGTATTTT.

The sample holds a few counts of this clonotype. The chain couples TRBV12-3 or TRBV12-4 to TRBJ2-1; TRBD2 is a possible D gene (5 bases). The V and J ends lost 6 bases and 8 bases respectively, with 17 bases between them. The CDR3 runs to 14 residues. The CDR3 nucleotides are TGTGCCAGCAGGATCAGCGGTACGTCCCATGAGCAGTTCTTC. Translated, it gives CASRISGTSHEQFF.

This clonotype was detected many times. The rearrangement joins TRBV12-3 or TRBV12-4 to TRBJ1-1, with 7 bases matching TRBD1. CDR3 size: 14 residues. Trimming cost V 4 bases and J 1 base; bases outside gene matches: 3. CDR3 sequence reads: CASSSQGGNTEAFF. The CDR3 bases are TGTGCCAGCAGTTCTCAGGGGGGGAACACTGAAGCTTTCTTT.

Comment on this clonotype: The junction shows a germline mismatch at one end, possibly a read error. V and J are TRBV11-2 and TRBJ1-4, with 7 bases identical to TRBD1. The CDR3 contains 16 residues. Germline V gene sequence: CDR1 SGHAT, CDR2 FQNNGV. CDR3 residues: CASSLTHGTANEKLFF. The CDR3 DNA follows: TGTGCCAGCAGCTTAACCCACGGGACAGCTAATGAGAAACTGTTTTTT. Using reference TRBV11-2 and TRBJ1-4 for the parts outside the CDR3, the full variable domain is EAGVAQSPRYKIIEKRQSVAFWCNPISGHATLYWYQQILGQGPKLLIQFQNNGVVDDSQLPKDRFSAERLKGVDSTLKIQPAKLEDSAVYLCASSLTHGTANEKLFFGSGTQLSVL.

The chain joins TRBV5-5 to TRBJ1-3; 9 bases align to TRBD1. Germline assignment: CDR1 SGHKS and CDR2 YYEKEE (reference sequence). V lost 1 base to trimming and J lost 0 bases; unmatched junction nucleotides: 2. The CDR3 contains 16 residues. Here the CDR3 reads CASSLTGGLSGNTIYF. The CDR3, as DNA: TGTGCCAGCAGCTTGACAGGGGGCCTCTCTGGAAACACCATATATTTT.

V and J are TRBV6-6 and TRBJ1-5, with 7 bases that match TRBD1. CDR1 and CDR2 from the germline V gene are MNHNY and SVGAGI (reference sequence). This CDR3 is 15 amino acids long. Germline trimming cut 6 bases from V and 3 bases from J; bases unmatched to any gene: 8. The CDR3 loop reads CASRAGTEYNQPQHF. In DNA form, the CDR3 reads TGTGCCAGCAGAGCCGGGACAGAATACAATCAGCCCCAGCATTTT.

The sample holds a few counts of this clonotype. This sequence joins TRBV7-9 and TRBJ1-6; D is uncertain. V lost 3 bases to trimming and J lost 10 bases, with 13 bases between them. The CDR3 length is 14 residues. The germline gives CDR1 SEHNR, CDR2 FQNEAQ (reference sequence). CDR3 residues: CASSLTRSESPLHF. CDR3 sequence (DNA): TGTGCCAGCAGCTTGACAAGGTCTGAATCACCCCTCCACTTT.

This clonotype has ten or more counts. The chain recombines TRBV7-9 with TRBJ1-4; the D gene is possibly TRBD1 (5 bases). Trimming pared 2 bases from V and 8 bases from J, leaving 12 bases between. Germline CDR1 is SEHNR and CDR2 is FQNEAQ (reference sequence). The CDR3 sequence is 14 residues long. The DNA for the CDR3 is TGTGCCAGCAGCTTATCCAGGGATGAGGAAAAACTGTTTTTT. This translates into CASSLSRDEEKLFF.